This TCR beta chain was found in a study of T cell responses to AZD1222 COVID-19 vaccine. Sequencing was performed with immunoSEQ multiplex PCR; in TCRdb, only in-frame clones are kept and a portion is missing. The table includes over 130,000 clones, 88% detected once. Trimming took off 8 bases at V and 3 bases at J, with 21 bases between the two ends. The CDR3 is made up of 16 amino acids. The germline gives CDR1 MDHEN, CDR2 SYDVKM. To note about this clone: Its antigen is as yet unknown.

Pooling was applied to second doses at about 4 or about 12 weeks. The study's findings and limits: Clonal diversity may have been underestimated in mostly white British donors.

This chain uses TRBV28 with TRBJ2-3, with D perhaps TRBD2 (5 bases). The receptor was isolated from an adult who received the AZD1222 COVID-19 vaccine. Sample: peripheral blood, taken 28 days after the second AZD1222 dose. The CDR3 spells CASPPPLRVKTDTQYF. DNA of the CDR3: TGTGCCAGCCCCCCTCCGTTGAGGGTAAAGACAGATACGCAGTATTTT. Variable domain in full (rest from reference TRBV28 and TRBJ2-3): DVKVTQSSRYLVKRTGEKVFLECVQDMDHENMFWYRQDPGLGLRLIYFSYDVKMKEKGDIPEGYSVSREKKERFSLILESASTNQTSMYLCASPPPLRVKTDTQYFGPGTRLTVL.